The 31 T cell receptor beta chains in this list originate from one sample, sequenced in a study of OX40 agonist ivuxolimab in advanced cancers. Assay used: immunoSEQ multiplex PCR; TCRdb lists only in-frame clones, some missing. In the table there are tens of thousands of clones, around 90% of which are singletons. The sequenced sample was CD4+ or CD8+ T cells sorted from blood, obtained in a trial of the OX40 agonist ivuxolimab. These receptors were collected from an adult with an advanced solid tumor such as melanoma, head and neck, liver or kidney cancer.

This rearrangement joins TRBV30 to TRBJ2-1; D possibly uses TRBD1 or TRBD2 (5 bases each). The CDR3 sequence is 17 residues long. CDR1 is GTSNPN and CDR2 is SVGIG in the germline V gene (reference sequence). Deletions cut 3 bases from V and 2 bases from J, with 20 bases between. CDR3 nucleotide sequence: TGTGCCTGGAGCTTCCGTATCGGGGAAGGGGCCTACAATGAGCAGTTCTTC. Amino acid sequence: CAWSFRIGEGAYNEQFF.

The chain uses TRBV9 and TRBJ2-1; 9 bases are a match to TRBD2. Per germline, CDR1 SGDLS and CDR2 YYNGEE. The J segment lost 9 bases and the V segment lost 0 bases, leaving 10 bases of the junction unmatched. This CDR3 comprises 16 residues. The CDR3, as DNA: TGTGCCAGCAGCGTAGAACCGGGTCTGCGGGAGGGTGAGCAGTTCTTC. Encoded protein: CASSVEPGLREGEQFF.

The chain uses TRBV5-4 and TRBJ2-7; 8 nucleotides align to TRBD1. The V gene end was trimmed by 4 bases and the J gene end by 5 bases; junction bases not matched to a gene: 5. Germline V gene lookup returns CDR1 SGHNT and CDR2 YYREEE (reference sequence). The CDR3 loop spans 13 amino acids. CDR3 DNA: TGTGCCAGCAGCAGGACAGGGATTGACGAGCAGTACTTC. It yields the protein CASSRTGIDEQYF.

The V call is TRBV5-1, the J call TRBJ2-7; 8 positions agree with TRBD1. J lost 1 base, V lost 3 bases, and 3 bases had no gene match. The CDR3 sequence is 14 residues long. Germline V gene sequence: CDR1 SGHRS, CDR2 YFSETQ. The chain's CDR3 is CASSSTGGSYEQYF. DNA for the CDR3: TGCGCCAGCAGCTCTACAGGGGGATCCTACGAGCAGTACTTC. The whole variable domain, remainder taken from reference TRBV5-1 and TRBJ2-7, is KAGVTQTPRYLIKTRGQQVTLSCSPISGHRSVSWYQQTPGQGLQFLFEYFSETQRNKGNFPGRFSGRQFSNSRSEMNVSTLELGDSALYLCASSSTGGSYEQYFGPGTRLTVT.

The chain carries TRBV7-8 and TRBJ1-1; D gene ambiguous. Trimming cost V 1 base and J 1 base, with 7 bases left between them. This CDR3 contains 14 residues. Germline lookup yields CDR1 SGHVS and CDR2 FQNEAQ. The CDR3 coding sequence is TGTGCCAGCAGCTTAGGGTTGGCGAACACTGAAGCTTTCTTT. This codes for CASSLGLANTEAFF.

The J gene is TRBJ2-7, the V gene TRBV11-2, with a weak D call TRBD2 (5 bases). V was shortened by 5 bases and J by 3 bases, with 14 bases between the two germline ends. The CDR3 covers 14 residues. In germline, CDR1 is SGHAT, CDR2 FQNNGV. CDR3 loop: CASSHVRAGYEQYF. CDR3 nucleotides: TGTGCCAGCAGCCACGTAAGGGCGGGCTACGAGCAGTACTTC.

This chain uses TRBV11-2 with TRBJ2-1; D remains ambiguous. Germline V gene sequence: CDR1 SGHAT, CDR2 FQNNGV. CDR3 length: 13 residues. Trimming shortened V by 1 base and J by 7 bases, and 8 bases separated the two germline ends. CDR3 loop: CASSLGFSNEQFF. The CDR3 DNA sequence: TGTGCCAGCAGCTTAGGCTTCTCTAATGAGCAGTTCTTC.

The chain uses TRBV27 and TRBJ2-1, with 7 bases that match TRBD2. CDR1 is MNHEY, CDR2 SMNVEV, per germline (reference sequence). V trimming: 5 bases; J trimming: 6 bases; junction bases outside the gene matches: 4. The CDR3 spans 13 residues. The CDR3 region is CASSVGGLNEQFF. The CDR3 region has the DNA TGTGCCAGCAGTGTGGGAGGGCTCAATGAGCAGTTCTTC.

The genes are TRBV27 and TRBJ1-5; D perhaps matches TRBD1 (6 bases). This CDR3 comprises 12 residues. With 2 bases removed from V and 7 bases from J, the gap between germline ends came to 6 bases. CDR1 MNHEY and CDR2 SMNVEV come from the germline V gene (reference sequence). Here the CDR3 DNA reads TGTGCCAGCAGTTTACAGGGGCAGCCCCAGCATTTT. Translation gives CASSLQGQPQHF.

V and J are TRBV6-4 and TRBJ2-2; D tentatively fits TRBD1 or TRBD2 (6 bases each). This CDR3 region has 14 residues. Trimming shortened V by 3 bases and J by 3 bases, and 8 bases separated the two germline ends. Germline CDR1 MRHNA, CDR2 SNTAGT. The CDR3 region has the DNA TGTGCCAGCAGTGAGGAGGGGGACACCGGGGAGCTGTTTTTT. This gives the protein CASSEEGDTGELFF.

This chain uses TRBV6-5 with TRBJ2-1, with TRBD2 identical over 7 bases. V gave up 5 bases and J gave up 5 bases; unmatched junction bases: 6. CDR1 is MNHEY and CDR2 is SVGAGI in the germline V gene. The CDR3 runs to 14 residues. For the CDR3, the DNA is TGTGCCAGCAGTAACCGGGACTACCACAATGAGCAGTTCTTC. This gives the protein CASSNRDYHNEQFF.

This clone is a singleton in its sample. V is TRBV4-3 and J is TRBJ2-7; D is ambiguous. The CDR3 extends over 16 amino acids. Trimming pared 6 bases from V and 3 bases from J, leaving 21 bases between. CDR1 and CDR2 from the germline V gene are LGHNA and YSLEER. CDR3 amino acids: CASREDGQDHVYEQYF. CDR3 in DNA: TGCGCCAGCAGAGAAGACGGGCAGGACCACGTCTACGAGCAGTACTTC.

The V call is TRBV28, the J call TRBJ2-1; D not resolved. With 3 bases removed from V and 8 bases from J, the gap between germline ends came to 2 bases. The CDR3 runs to 10 residues. From germline, CDR1 is MDHEN and CDR2 SYDVKM. CDR3 in amino acids: CASSFHEQFF. The CDR3 nucleotides read TGTGCCAGCAGTTTCCATGAGCAGTTCTTC.

V and J are TRBV27 and TRBJ1-2, with D maybe TRBD1 (6 bases). Germline V gene lookup returns CDR1 MNHEY and CDR2 SMNVEV (reference sequence). The ends were cut back, 6 bases at V and 2 bases at J, with 10 bases in the middle. The CDR3 totals 13 residues. DNA for the CDR3: TGTGCCAGCAGCCCGACAGGAAACTATGGCTACACCTTC. Protein sequence: CASSPTGNYGYTF.

The CDR3 sequence is CASSQDNTGELFF. CDR3 DNA: TGCGCCAGCAGCCAAGACAACACCGGGGAGCTGTTTTTT. This chain connects TRBV4-3 to TRBJ2-2; D is unclear. V lost 0 bases and J lost 2, with 1 base in between. The CDR3 spans 13 residues. Germline CDR1 is LGHNA and CDR2 is YSLEER.

The chain employs TRBV6-9 and TRBJ2-7; D is undetermined. This CDR3 has 14 residues. Trimming removed 3 bases from V and 9 bases from J, with 18 bases in between. Per the germline V gene, CDR1 is MNHGY and CDR2 is SVAAGI. CDR3 sequence: CASSYSTPSHGQYF. DNA of the CDR3: TGTGCCAGCAGTTACTCGACTCCCTCGCACGGGCAGTACTTC.

The chain links TRBV11-2 to TRBJ1-5; TRBD1 aligns across 7 bases. The length of the CDR3 is 15 residues. V trimming: 1 base; J trimming: 7 bases; junction bases outside the gene matches: 7. Per germline, CDR1 SGHAT and CDR2 FQNNGV. The CDR3, as DNA: TGTGCCAGCAGCTTAGGCGCAGGGGGAGGACAGCCCCAGCATTTT. This translates into CASSLGAGGGQPQHF.

The rearrangement uses TRBV5-6 and TRBJ2-4, with TRBD1 matching 9 bases. V shed 2 bases and J 5 bases; nucleotides not matched to a gene: 5. The CDR3 is made up of 15 amino acids. Germline assignment: CDR1 SGHDT and CDR2 YYEEEE. CDR3 region: CASSLEGQGENIQYF. In nucleotides, the CDR3 is TGTGCCAGCAGCTTAGAGGGACAGGGAGAAAACATTCAGTACTTC.

The chain combines TRBV5-1 with TRBJ2-1; 10 bases match TRBD2. V shed 1 base, J shed 4 bases, and the junction held 5 bases outside the gene matches. CDR3 length: 16 residues. Per germline, CDR1 SGHRS and CDR2 YFSETQ. In nucleotides, the CDR3 is TGCGCCAGCAGCTTGACCGGGACTAGCGAATACAATGAGCAGTTCTTC. Protein sequence: CASSLTGTSEYNEQFF.

This rearrangement joins TRBV2 to TRBJ2-7, with D possibly called TRBD1 or TRBD2 (5 bases each). Germline V CDR1 and CDR2: SNHLY, FYNNEI. Trimming stripped 7 bases from V and 6 bases from J, with 19 bases between. CDR3 length equals 14 residues. DNA of the CDR3: TGTGCCAGCAACCCGGGTCCGAGGGGACCCGAGCAGTACTTC. Encoded protein: CASNPGPRGPEQYF.

The rearrangement joins TRBV13 to TRBJ2-7; D possibly corresponds to TRBD2 (6 bases). The V and J ends lost 6 bases and 5 bases respectively, with 17 bases between them. Germline CDR1 and CDR2: PRHDT and FYEKMQ (reference sequence). There are 14 residues in the CDR3. The CDR3 DNA sequence: TGTGCCAGCAGTGATCGGGAGAGTAGTAACGAGCAGTACTTC. Translation gives CASSDRESSNEQYF.

This chain connects TRBV4-3 to TRBJ1-5, with 9 positions matching TRBD1. The germline V gene has CDR1 LGHNA and CDR2 YSLEER. J gave up 4 bases and V 0 bases, and 7 bases lay outside the gene matches. The CDR3 length is 17 residues. The DNA for the CDR3 is TGCGCCAGCAGCCAAGATAAGGGGACAGGGCGTAATCAGCCCCAGCATTTT. Translating gives CASSQDKGTGRNQPQHF.

V usage is TRBV7-8 and J usage is TRBJ2-5, with 10 bases aligning to TRBD2. The V segment lost 1 base and the J segment 5 bases; nucleotides outside the gene matches: 10. The CDR3 consists of 17 residues. Germline V CDR1 and CDR2: SGHVS, FQNEAQ. The CDR3 here is CASSLVELTSGYETQYF. The CDR3 DNA reads TGTGCCAGCAGCTTAGTAGAGTTGACTAGCGGGTATGAGACCCAGTACTTC.

The chain links TRBV5-6 to TRBJ2-1, with 12 positions matching TRBD2. Germline CDR1 SGHDT, CDR2 YYEEEE. The junction had 12 bases not matched to a gene; V was cut back by 0 bases and J by 8 bases. CDR3 length equals 18 residues. The CDR3 here is CASSLVATSGSRFYEQFF. The CDR3 nucleotides are TGTGCCAGCAGCTTGGTGGCGACTAGCGGGAGTCGCTTCTATGAGCAGTTCTTC.

The gene calls are TRBV5-1 and TRBJ2-5; 8 bases match TRBD1. Trimming took 4 bases from V and 1 from J; bases not matched to a gene: 3. The germline CDR1 and CDR2 sequences are SGHRS and YFSETQ. The CDR3 loop spans 14 amino acids. CDR3 nucleotide sequence: TGCGCCAGCAGCGATACAGGGGGCCAAGAGACCCAGTACTTC. It yields the protein CASSDTGGQETQYF.

This clone showed up just once. The CDR3 sequence is CASSLPRAGKINEQYF. The CDR3 DNA is TGTGCCAGCAGTTTACCGCGGGCAGGGAAAATCAACGAGCAGTACTTC. The chain employs TRBV28 and TRBJ2-7, with D perhaps being TRBD1 or TRBD2 (5 bases each). Trimming cost V 2 bases and J 5 bases, with 19 bases left between them. Per the germline V gene, CDR1 is MDHEN and CDR2 is SYDVKM. This CDR3 contains 16 residues. Drawing the rest from reference TRBV28 and TRBJ2-7, the complete variable domain is DVKVTQSSRYLVKRTGEKVFLECVQDMDHENMFWYRQDPGLGLRLIYFSYDVKMKEKGDIPEGYSVSREKKERFSLILESASTNQTSMYLCASSLPRAGKINEQYFGPGTRLTVT.

This rearrangement joins TRBV7-9 to TRBJ1-4; TRBD1 aligns across 9 bases. V lost 3 bases, J lost 6 bases, and 8 bases stayed unmatched. This CDR3 has 16 residues. Per germline, CDR1 SEHNR and CDR2 FQNEAQ (reference sequence). CDR3 sequence (DNA): TGTGCCAGCAGCTTTCGACAGGGGGAAGGGGATGAAAAACTGTTTTTT. Its translation: CASSFRQGEGDEKLFF.

The V call is TRBV4-3, the J call TRBJ2-7; a possible D gene is TRBD2 (5 bases). Trimming shortened V by 0 bases and J by 3 bases, and 15 bases separated the two germline ends. Germline V lookup: CDR1 LGHNA, CDR2 YSLEER. This CDR3 region has 16 residues. DNA of the CDR3: TGCGCCAGCAGCCAAGAGTCAGAGGGAATGTACTACGAGCAGTACTTC. Residues: CASSQESEGMYYEQYF.

The rearrangement links TRBV28 to TRBJ2-5; D gene ambiguous. The CDR3 covers 13 residues. Germline CDR1 MDHEN, CDR2 SYDVKM. V shed 5 bases and J shed 5 bases, with 12 bases lying between them. The CDR3 DNA sequence: TGTGCCAGCAGTCAAAAAAGTGGGGAGACCCAGTACTTC. It is translated as CASSQKSGETQYF.

The chain uses TRBV11-3 and TRBJ1-6, with D hard to call. V lost 2 bases, J lost 5 bases, and 4 bases lay in between. Germline CDR1 SGHNT, CDR2 YENEEA. This CDR3 is built from 13 residues. Written as DNA, the CDR3 is TGTGCCAGCAGCTTAACTGATAATTCACCCCTCCACTTT. Its protein is CASSLTDNSPLHF.

The chain has TRBV9 and TRBJ2-1; 8 bases are shared with TRBD1. CDR3 length: 16 residues. After removal of 1 base from V and 4 bases from J, the junction contained 7 bases not matched to a gene. CDR1 and CDR2 from the germline V gene are SGDLS and YYNGEE. This CDR3 is CASSVSGTGTYNEQFF. CDR3 sequence (DNA): TGTGCCAGCAGCGTATCCGGGACAGGTACATACAATGAGCAGTTCTTC.